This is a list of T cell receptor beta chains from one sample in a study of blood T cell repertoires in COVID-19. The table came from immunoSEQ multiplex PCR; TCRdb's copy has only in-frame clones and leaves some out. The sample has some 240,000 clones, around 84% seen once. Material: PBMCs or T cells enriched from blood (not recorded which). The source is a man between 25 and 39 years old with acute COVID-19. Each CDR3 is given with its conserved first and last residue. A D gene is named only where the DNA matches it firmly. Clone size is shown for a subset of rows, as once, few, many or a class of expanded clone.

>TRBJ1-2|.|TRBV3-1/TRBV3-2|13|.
CASSQEIGYGYTF
TGTGCCAGCAGCCAAGAAATCGGCTATGGCTACACCTTC
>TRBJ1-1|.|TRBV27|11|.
CASRYANRAFF
TGTGCCAGCAGGTATGCGAACAGAGCTTTCTTT
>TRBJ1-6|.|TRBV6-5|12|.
CASSNGEPPLHF
TGTGCCAGCAGTAACGGGGAGCCACCCCTCCACTTT
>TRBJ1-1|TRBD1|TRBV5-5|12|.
CASSSSTGGAFF
TGTGCCAGCAGCTCCTCGACAGGGGGAGCTTTCTTT
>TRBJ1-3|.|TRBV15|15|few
CATSRDMGPGNTIYF
TGTGCCACCAGCAGAGATATGGGGCCCGGAAACACCATATATTTT
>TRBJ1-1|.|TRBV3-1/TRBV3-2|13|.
CASSLDSDTEAFF
TGTGCCAGCAGCCTCGACAGCGACACTGAAGCTTTCTTT
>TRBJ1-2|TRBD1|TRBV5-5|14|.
CASSPRDRNYGYTF
TGTGCCAGCAGCCCCAGGGACAGAAACTATGGCTACACCTTC
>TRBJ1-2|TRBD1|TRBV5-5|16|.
CASSFISTGVNYGYTF
TGTGCCAGCAGCTTTATCTCGACAGGGGTTAACTATGGCTACACCTTC
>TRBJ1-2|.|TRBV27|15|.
CASSPRARDNYGYTF
TGTGCCAGCAGTCCCAGGGCACGAGATAACTATGGCTACACCTTC
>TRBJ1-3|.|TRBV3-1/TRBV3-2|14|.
CASSQRGKLVTIYF
TGTGCCAGCAGCCAAAGGGGGAAACTTGTCACCATATATTTT
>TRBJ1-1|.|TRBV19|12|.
CASSPPGSEAFF
TGTGCCAGTAGTCCCCCCGGGTCTGAAGCTTTCTTT
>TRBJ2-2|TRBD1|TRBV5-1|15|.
CASSYRTGNTGELFF
TGCGCCAGCAGCTACAGGACAGGGAACACCGGGGAGCTGTTTTTT
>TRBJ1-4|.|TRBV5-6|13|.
CASSLGRQEKLFF
TGTGCCAGCAGCTTGGGCAGACAAGAAAAACTGTTTTTT
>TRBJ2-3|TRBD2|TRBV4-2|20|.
CASSQDSPPTGLAYSDTQYF
TGTGCCAGCAGCCAAGATTCTCCCCCGACGGGACTAGCTTATTCAGATACGCAGTATTTT
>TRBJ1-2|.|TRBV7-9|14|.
CASSPPTAFYGYTF
TGTGCCAGCAGCCCACCGACAGCCTTCTATGGCTACACCTTC
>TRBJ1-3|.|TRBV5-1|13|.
CASSPGGGNTIYF
TGCGCCAGCAGCCCTGGAGGTGGAAACACCATATATTTT
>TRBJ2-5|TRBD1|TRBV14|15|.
CATSRDRGAGETQYF
TGTGCCACTTCGCGGGACAGGGGCGCGGGGGAGACCCAGTACTTC
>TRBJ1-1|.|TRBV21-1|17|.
CASSPGETQSLNTEAFF
TGTGCCAGCAGCCCCGGTGAGACACAGTCATTGAACACTGAAGCTTTCTTT
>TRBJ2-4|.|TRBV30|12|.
CAWAAQGNIQYF
TGTGCCTGGGCCGCGCAGGGAAACATTCAGTACTTC
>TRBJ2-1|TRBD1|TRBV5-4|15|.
CASSLKNRGNHEQFF
TGTGCCAGCAGCCTCAAAAACAGGGGTAACCATGAGCAGTTCTTC
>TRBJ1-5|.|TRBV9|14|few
CASSVGGGNQPQHF
TGTGCCAGCAGCGTAGGGGGGGGAAATCAGCCCCAGCATTTT
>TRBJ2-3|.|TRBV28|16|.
CASSGGGALGPDTQYF
TGTGCCAGCAGTGGTGGGGGCGCGCTCGGGCCAGATACGCAGTATTTT
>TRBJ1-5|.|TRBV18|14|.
CASSPSGLAEPQHF
TGTGCCAGCTCACCTTCGGGCCTAGCTGAGCCCCAGCATTTT
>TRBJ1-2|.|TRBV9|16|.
CASTLGERGSTVGYTF
TGTGCCAGCACCCTTGGGGAGAGGGGGTCGACCGTTGGCTACACCTTC
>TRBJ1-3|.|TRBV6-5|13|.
CASARDSGNTIYF
TGTGCCAGCGCCCGGGACTCTGGAAACACCATATATTTT
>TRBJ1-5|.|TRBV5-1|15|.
CASSLDSYSNQPQHF
TGCGCCAGCAGCCTGGACAGTTATAGCAATCAGCCCCAGCATTTT
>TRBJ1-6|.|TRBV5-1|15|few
CASSLAGGAVSPLHF
TGTGCCAGCAGCTTGGCCGGAGGGGCCGTATCACCCCTCCACTTT
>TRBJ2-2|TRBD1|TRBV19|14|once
CASSTQGAVGELFF
TGTGCCAGTAGCACCCAGGGGGCGGTCGGGGAGCTGTTTTTT
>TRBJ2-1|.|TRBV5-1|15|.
CASIPSEGVYNEQFF
TGCGCCAGCATCCCCTCGGAGGGTGTCTACAATGAGCAGTTCTTC
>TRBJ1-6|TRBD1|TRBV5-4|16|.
CASSHWGQGASSPLHF
TGTGCCAGCAGCCATTGGGGACAGGGGGCAAGTTCACCCCTCCACTTT
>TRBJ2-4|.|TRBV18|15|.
CASSPPDKQGNIQYF
TGTGCCAGCTCACCACCGGATAAACAGGGAAACATTCAGTACTTC
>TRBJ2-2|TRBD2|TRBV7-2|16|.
CASSLDSSGDTGELFF
TGTGCCAGCAGCTTAGACTCTAGCGGGGACACCGGGGAGCTGTTTTTT
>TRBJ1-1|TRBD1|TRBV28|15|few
CASSFGGTANTEAFF
TGTGCCAGCAGTTTTGGTGGGACAGCTAACACTGAAGCTTTCTTT
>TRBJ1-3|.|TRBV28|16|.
CASSLPPGAGRDTIYF
TGTGCCAGCAGTTTGCCGCCGGGAGCCGGCCGGGACACCATATATTTT
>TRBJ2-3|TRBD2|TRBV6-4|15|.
CASSETSGSVDTQYF
TGTGCCAGCAGTGAGACTAGCGGGAGTGTTGATACGCAGTATTTT
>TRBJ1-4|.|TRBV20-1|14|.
CSASQAGSGEKLFF
TGCAGTGCTAGTCAGGCGGGTTCCGGTGAAAAACTGTTTTTT
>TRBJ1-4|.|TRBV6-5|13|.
CASSPQGSEKLFF
TGTGCCAGCAGCCCGCAGGGAAGTGAAAAACTGTTTTTT
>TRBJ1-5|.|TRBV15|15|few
CATSSRARSNQPQHF
TGTGCCACCAGCAGCAGGGCGCGGAGCAATCAGCCCCAGCATTTT
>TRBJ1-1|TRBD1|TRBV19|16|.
CASSEQGGTLGTEAFF
TGTGCCAGTAGTGAACAGGGGGGCACTCTCGGCACTGAAGCTTTCTTT
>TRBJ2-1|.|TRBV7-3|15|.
CASSLTVGGHNEQFF
TGTGCCAGCAGCTTAACTGTGGGAGGACACAATGAGCAGTTCTTC
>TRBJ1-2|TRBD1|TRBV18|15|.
CASSARDRGHYGYTF
TGTGCCAGCTCGGCTAGGGACAGGGGGCACTATGGCTACACCTTC
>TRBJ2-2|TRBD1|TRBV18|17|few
CASSPLDRAPNTGELFF
TGTGCCAGCTCACCACTGGACAGGGCACCGAACACCGGGGAGCTGTTTTTT
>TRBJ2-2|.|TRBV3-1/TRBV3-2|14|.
CASSRGGNTGELFF
TGTGCCAGCAGCCGCGGAGGGAACACCGGGGAGCTGTTTTTT
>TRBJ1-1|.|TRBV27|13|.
CASSPGLNTEAFF
TGTGCCAGCAGCCCAGGGCTGAACACTGAAGCTTTCTTT
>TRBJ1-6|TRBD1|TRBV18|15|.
CASSPRGQVNSPLHF
TGTGCCAGCTCACCACGGGGACAGGTGAATTCACCCCTCCACTTT
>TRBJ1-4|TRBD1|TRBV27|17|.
CASRPLSRGRTNEKLFF
TGTGCCAGCAGACCCCTCTCCAGGGGGCGAACTAATGAAAAACTGTTTTTT
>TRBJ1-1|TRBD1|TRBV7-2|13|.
CASRSQGVTRAFF
TGTGCCAGCAGATCTCAGGGGGTCACTAGAGCTTTCTTT
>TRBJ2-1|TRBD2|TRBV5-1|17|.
CASSLAGLAGGRNEQFF
TGCGCCAGCAGCTTGGCGGGACTAGCGGGGGGGCGCAATGAGCAGTTCTTC
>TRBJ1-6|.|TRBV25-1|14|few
CASSRDNVRSPLHF
TGTGCCAGCAGTCGGGACAATGTGCGGTCACCCCTCCACTTT
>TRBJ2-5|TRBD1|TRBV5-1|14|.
CASSFGTDQETQYF
TGCGCCAGCAGTTTCGGGACAGACCAAGAGACCCAGTACTTC
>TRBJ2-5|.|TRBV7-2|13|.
CASSLGQGETQYF
TGTGCCAGCAGCTTAGGCCAGGGAGAGACCCAGTACTTC
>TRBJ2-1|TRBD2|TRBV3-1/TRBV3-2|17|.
CASSPFAGGSSYNEQFF
TGTGCCAGCAGCCCCTTCGCGGGGGGGAGTTCCTACAATGAGCAGTTCTTC
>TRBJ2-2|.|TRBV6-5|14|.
CASKRQLNTGELFF
TGTGCCAGCAAGAGGCAGCTGAACACCGGGGAGCTGTTTTTT
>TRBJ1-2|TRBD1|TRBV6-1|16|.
CASSAGTGGNNYGYTF
TGTGCCAGCAGTGCCGGGACAGGCGGAAATAACTATGGCTACACCTTC
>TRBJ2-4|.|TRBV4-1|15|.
CASSSVQGPKNIQYF
TGCGCCAGCAGCTCGGTACAGGGCCCCAAAAACATTCAGTACTTC
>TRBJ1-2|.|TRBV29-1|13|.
CSVVALGGFGYTF
TGCAGCGTTGTCGCCCTCGGGGGTTTTGGCTACACCTTC
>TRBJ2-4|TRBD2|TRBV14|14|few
CASSQHSGGNIQYF
TGTGCCAGCAGCCAACATTCGGGGGGAAACATTCAGTACTTC
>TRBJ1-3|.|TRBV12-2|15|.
CASRLARVRGNTIYF
TGTGCAAGTCGCTTAGCGCGGGTTCGTGGAAACACCATATATTTT
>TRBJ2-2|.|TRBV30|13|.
CAWHPGVTGELFF
TGTGCCTGGCACCCGGGGGTAACCGGGGAGCTGTTTTTT
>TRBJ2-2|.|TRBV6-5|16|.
CASSYRKFGAAGELFF
TGTGCCAGCAGTTACAGAAAGTTTGGGGCGGCCGGGGAGCTGTTTTTT